This T cell receptor beta chain originates from a study of beta chain features in type 1 diabetes. Study-wide findings and caveats: Patients and controls would share equally any PCR tilt toward shorter templates.

Note on this clone: Its antigen is unidentified.

Expressed TCRB transcripts were sequenced because the entire RNA isolate underwent reverse transcription. Profiled with immunoSEQ multiplex PCR; TCRdb holds only in-frame clones, not every one. The data show around 190,000 clones, around 13% seen once. The length of the CDR3 is 13 residues. Germline loops: CDR1 SGHRS, CDR2 YFSETQ. The V end lost 4 bases, the J end lost 6 bases, and 13 bases lay between the germline ends. The V call is TRBV5-1, the J call TRBJ1-2, with D maybe TRBD1 (6 bases). Sequences were obtained from central memory CD4+ T cells from blood. This sequence originates from a woman aged 18-29 years in good health. In nucleotides, the CDR3 is TGCGCCAGCAGCCAACAGGGCAGTGATGGCTACACCTTC. It translates to CASSQQGSDGYTF. The full variable domain, rest sourced from reference TRBV5-1 and TRBJ1-2, is KAGVTQTPRYLIKTRGQQVTLSCSPISGHRSVSWYQQTPGQGLQFLFEYFSETQRNKGNFPGRFSGRQFSNSRSEMNVSTLELGDSALYLCASSQQGSDGYTFGSGTRLTVV.